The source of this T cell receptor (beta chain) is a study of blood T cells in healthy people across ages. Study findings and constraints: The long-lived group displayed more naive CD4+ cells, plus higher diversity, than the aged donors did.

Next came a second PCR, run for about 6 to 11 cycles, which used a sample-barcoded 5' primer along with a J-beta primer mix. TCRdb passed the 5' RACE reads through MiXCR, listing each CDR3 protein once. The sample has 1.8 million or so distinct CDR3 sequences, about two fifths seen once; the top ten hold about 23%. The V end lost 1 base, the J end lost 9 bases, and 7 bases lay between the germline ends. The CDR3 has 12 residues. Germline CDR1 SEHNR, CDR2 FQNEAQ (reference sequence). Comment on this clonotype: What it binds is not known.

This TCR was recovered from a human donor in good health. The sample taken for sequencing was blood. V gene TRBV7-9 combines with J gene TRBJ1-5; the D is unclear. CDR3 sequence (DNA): TGTGCCAGCAGCTTAGGTACCCGGCCCCAGCATTTT. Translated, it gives CASSLGTRPQHF. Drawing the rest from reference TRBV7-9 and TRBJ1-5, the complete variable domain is DTGVSQNPRHKITKRGQNVTFRCDPISEHNRLYWYRQTLGQGPEFLTYFQNEAQLEKSRLLSDRFSAERPKGSFSTLEIQRTEQGDSAMYLCASSLGTRPQHFGDGTRLSIL.